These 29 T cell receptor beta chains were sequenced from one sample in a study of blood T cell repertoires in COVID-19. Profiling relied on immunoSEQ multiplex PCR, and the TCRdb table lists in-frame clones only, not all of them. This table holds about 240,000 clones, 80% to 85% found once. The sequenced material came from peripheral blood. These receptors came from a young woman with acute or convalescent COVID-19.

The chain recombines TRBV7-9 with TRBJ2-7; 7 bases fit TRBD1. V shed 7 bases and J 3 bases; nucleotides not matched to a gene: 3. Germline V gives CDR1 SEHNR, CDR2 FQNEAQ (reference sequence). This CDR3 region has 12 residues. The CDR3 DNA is TGTGCCAGCACGGGACAGAACTACGAGCAGTACTTC. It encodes CASTGQNYEQYF.

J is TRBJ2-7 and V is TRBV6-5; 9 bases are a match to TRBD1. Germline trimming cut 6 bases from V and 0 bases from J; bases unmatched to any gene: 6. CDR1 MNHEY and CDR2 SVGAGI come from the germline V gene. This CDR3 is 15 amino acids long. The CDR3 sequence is CASSTTGGSSYEQYF. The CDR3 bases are TGTGCCAGCAGCACCACAGGGGGCAGCTCCTACGAGCAGTACTTC.

The CDR3 loop reads CASSYAGQGFYEQYF. The CDR3, as DNA: TGTGCCAGCAGTTACGCGGGACAGGGGTTCTACGAGCAGTACTTC. The V and J genes are TRBV6-5 and TRBJ2-7; the match to TRBD1 covers 10 bases. CDR3 size: 15 residues. The trim removed 2 bases at V and 3 bases at J, leaving 4 bases unmatched. Germline-derived CDR1 and CDR2 are MNHEY and SVGAGI.

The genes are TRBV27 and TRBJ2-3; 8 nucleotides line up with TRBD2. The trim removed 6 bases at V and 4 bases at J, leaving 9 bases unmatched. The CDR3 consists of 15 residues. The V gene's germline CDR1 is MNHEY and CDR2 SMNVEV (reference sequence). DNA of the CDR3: TGTGCCAGCAGGTCCTTCGGCGGGAGGCCAGATACGCAGTATTTT. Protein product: CASRSFGGRPDTQYF.

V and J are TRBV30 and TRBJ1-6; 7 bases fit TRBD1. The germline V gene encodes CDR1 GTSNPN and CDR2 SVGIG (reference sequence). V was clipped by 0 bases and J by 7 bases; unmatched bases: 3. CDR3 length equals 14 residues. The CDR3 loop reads CAWSVLTGNSPLHF. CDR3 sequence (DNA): TGTGCCTGGAGTGTCCTGACAGGGAATTCACCCCTCCACTTT.

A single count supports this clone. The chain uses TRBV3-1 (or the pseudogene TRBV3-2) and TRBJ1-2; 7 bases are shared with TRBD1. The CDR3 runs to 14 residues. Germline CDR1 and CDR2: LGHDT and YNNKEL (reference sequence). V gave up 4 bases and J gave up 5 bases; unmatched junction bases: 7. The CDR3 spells CASSPYRGQYGYTF. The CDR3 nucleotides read TGTGCCAGCAGCCCTTACAGGGGCCAATATGGCTACACCTTC.

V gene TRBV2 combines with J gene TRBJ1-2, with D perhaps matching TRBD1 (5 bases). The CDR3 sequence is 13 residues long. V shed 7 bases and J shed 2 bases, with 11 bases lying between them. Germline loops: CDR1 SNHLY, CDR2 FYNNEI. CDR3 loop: CASKSGGNYGYTF. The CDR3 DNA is TGTGCCAGCAAAAGCGGGGGGAACTATGGCTACACCTTC.

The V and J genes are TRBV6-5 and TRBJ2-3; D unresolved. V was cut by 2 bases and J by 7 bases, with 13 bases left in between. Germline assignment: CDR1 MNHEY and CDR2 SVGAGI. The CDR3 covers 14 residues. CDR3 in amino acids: CASSYVTGSYTQYF. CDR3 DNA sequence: TGTGCCAGCAGTTACGTAACCGGGTCCTATACGCAGTATTTT.

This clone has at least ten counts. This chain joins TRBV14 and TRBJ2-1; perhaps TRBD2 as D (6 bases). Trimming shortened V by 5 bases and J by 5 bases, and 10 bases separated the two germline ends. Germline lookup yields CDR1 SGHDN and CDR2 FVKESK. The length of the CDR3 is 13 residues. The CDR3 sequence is CASSLRTNNEQFF. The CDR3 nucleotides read TGTGCCAGCAGCTTAAGGACTAACAATGAGCAGTTCTTC.

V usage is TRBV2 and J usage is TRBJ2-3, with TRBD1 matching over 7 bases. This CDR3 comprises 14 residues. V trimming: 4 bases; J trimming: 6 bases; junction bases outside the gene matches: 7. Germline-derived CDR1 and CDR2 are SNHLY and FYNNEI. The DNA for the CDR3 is TGTGCCAGCAGTGGGACAGGCATCAGCGATACGCAGTATTTT. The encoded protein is CASSGTGISDTQYF. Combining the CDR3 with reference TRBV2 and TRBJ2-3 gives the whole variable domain EPEVTQTPSHQVTQMGQEVILRCVPISNHLYFYWYRQILGQKVEFLVSFYNNEISEKSEIFDDQFSVERPDGSNFTLKIRSTKLEDSAMYFCASSGTGISDTQYFGPGTRLTVL.

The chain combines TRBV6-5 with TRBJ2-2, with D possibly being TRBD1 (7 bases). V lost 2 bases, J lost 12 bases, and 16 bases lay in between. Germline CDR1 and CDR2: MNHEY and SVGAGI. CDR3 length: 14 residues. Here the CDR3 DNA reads TGTGCCAGCAGTTACCCGGGGGACAGCCGGAAGCTGTTTTTT. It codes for CASSYPGDSRKLFF.

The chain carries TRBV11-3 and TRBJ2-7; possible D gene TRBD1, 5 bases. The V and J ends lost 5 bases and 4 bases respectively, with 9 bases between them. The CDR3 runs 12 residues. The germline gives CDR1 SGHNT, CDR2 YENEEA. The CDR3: CASSGTGYEQYF. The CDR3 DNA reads TGTGCCAGCAGCGGAACAGGTTACGAGCAGTACTTC.

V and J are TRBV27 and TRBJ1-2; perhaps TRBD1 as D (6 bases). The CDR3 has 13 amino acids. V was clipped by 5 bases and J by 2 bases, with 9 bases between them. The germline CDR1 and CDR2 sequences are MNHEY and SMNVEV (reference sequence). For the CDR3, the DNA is TGTGCCAGCAGTCGGACAGAAAACTATGGCTACACCTTC. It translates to CASSRTENYGYTF.

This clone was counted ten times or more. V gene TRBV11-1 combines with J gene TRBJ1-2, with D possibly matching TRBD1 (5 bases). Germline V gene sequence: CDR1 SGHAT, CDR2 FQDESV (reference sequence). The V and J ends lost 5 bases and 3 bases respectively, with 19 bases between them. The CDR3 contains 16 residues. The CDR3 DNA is TGTGCCAGCAGCCCCAGGGATGTGGAGCGATACTATGGCTACACCTTC. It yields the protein CASSPRDVERYYGYTF.

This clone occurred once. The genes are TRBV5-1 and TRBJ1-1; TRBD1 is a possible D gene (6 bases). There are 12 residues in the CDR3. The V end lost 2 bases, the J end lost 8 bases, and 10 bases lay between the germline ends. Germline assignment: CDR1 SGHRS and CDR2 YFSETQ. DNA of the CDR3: TGCGCCAGCAGCTTCACAGGGAGCGAAGCTTTCTTT. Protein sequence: CASSFTGSEAFF.

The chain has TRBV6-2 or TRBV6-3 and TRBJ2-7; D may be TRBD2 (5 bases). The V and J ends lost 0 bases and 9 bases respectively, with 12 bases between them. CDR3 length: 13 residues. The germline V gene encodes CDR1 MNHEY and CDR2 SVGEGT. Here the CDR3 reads CASSYSWERSQYF. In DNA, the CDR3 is TGTGCCAGCAGTTACTCTTGGGAGAGATCGCAGTACTTC.

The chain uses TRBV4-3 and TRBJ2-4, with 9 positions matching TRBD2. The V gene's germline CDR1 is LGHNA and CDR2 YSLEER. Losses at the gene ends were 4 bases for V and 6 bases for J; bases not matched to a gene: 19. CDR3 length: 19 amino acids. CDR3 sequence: CASSPDPQREALFLNIQYF. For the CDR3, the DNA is TGCGCCAGCAGCCCGGATCCCCAGCGGGAGGCTCTTTTTCTAAACATTCAGTACTTC.

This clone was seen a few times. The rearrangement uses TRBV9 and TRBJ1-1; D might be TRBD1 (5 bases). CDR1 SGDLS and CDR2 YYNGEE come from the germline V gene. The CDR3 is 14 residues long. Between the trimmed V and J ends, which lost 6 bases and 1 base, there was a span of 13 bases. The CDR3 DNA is TGTGCCAGCAACCCCCCAGGGCCGAACACTGAAGCTTTCTTT. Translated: CASNPPGPNTEAFF.

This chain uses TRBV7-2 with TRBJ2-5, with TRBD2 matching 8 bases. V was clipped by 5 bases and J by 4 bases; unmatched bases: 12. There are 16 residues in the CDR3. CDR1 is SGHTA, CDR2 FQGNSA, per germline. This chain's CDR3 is CASSRGSGSRRETQYF. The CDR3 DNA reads TGTGCCAGCAGCAGGGGGAGCGGGAGTCGAAGAGAGACCCAGTACTTC.

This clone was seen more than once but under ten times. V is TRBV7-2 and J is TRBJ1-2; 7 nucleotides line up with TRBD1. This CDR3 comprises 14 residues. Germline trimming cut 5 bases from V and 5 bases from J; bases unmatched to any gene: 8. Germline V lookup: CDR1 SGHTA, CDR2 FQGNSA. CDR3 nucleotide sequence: TGTGCCAGCAGCCTGAACAGGGGCGAGTATGGCTACACCTTC. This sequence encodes CASSLNRGEYGYTF.

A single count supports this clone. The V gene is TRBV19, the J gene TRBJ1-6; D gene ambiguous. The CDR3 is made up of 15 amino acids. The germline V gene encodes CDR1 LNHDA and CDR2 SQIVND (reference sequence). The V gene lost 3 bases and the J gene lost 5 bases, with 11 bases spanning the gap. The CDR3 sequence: CASSIRGLDNSPLHF. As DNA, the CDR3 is TGTGCCAGTAGTATTCGAGGGTTGGATAATTCACCCCTCCACTTT.

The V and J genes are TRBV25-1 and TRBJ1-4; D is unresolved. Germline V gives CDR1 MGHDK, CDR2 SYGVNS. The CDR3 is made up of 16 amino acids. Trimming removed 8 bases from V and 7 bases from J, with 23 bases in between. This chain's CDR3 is CASLDSKGGSGEKLFF. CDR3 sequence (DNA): TGTGCCAGCCTTGACTCCAAAGGAGGGTCGGGTGAAAAACTGTTTTTT.

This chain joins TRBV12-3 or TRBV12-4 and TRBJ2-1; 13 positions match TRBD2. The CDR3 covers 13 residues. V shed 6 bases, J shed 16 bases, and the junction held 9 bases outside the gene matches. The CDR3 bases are TGTGCCAGCAGCCCAATGACTAGCGGGAGGCGTTTCTTC. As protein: CASSPMTSGRRFF.

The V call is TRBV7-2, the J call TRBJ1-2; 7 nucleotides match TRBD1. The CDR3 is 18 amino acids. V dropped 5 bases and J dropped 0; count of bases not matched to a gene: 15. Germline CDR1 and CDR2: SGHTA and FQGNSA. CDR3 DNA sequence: TGTGCCAGCAGCCCGGACAACAGGGGCATGCTGGCTAACTATGGCTACACCTTC. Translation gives CASSPDNRGMLANYGYTF.

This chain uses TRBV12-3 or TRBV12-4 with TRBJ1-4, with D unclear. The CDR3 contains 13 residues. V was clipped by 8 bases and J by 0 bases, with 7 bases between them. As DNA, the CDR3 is TGTGCCAGCCAACTTGCAACTAATGAAAAACTGTTTTTT. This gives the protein CASQLATNEKLFF.

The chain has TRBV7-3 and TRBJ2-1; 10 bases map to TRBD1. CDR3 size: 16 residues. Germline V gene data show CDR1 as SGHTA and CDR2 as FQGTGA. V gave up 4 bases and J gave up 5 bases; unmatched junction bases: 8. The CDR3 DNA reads TGTGCCAGCAGCTCGGGACAGGGGTTTACCAACAATGAGCAGTTCTTC. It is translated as CASSSGQGFTNNEQFF.

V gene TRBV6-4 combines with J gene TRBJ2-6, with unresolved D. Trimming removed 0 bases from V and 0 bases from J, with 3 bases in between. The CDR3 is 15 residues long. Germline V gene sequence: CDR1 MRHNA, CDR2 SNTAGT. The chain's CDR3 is CASSDSVSGANVLTF. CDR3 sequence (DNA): TGTGCCAGCAGTGACTCCGTCTCTGGGGCCAACGTCCTGACTTTC.

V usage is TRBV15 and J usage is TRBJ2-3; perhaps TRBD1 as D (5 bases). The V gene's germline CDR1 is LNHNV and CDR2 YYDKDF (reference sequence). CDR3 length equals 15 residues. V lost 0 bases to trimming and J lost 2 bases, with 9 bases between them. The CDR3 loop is CATSRDRVDTDTQYF. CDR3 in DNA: TGTGCCACCAGCAGAGACAGGGTCGACACAGATACGCAGTATTTT. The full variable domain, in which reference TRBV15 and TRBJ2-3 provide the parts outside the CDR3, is DAMVIQNPRYQVTQFGKPVTLSCSQTLNHNVMYWYQQKSSQAPKLLFHYYDKDFNNEADTPDNFQSRRPNTSFCFLDIRSPGLGDTAMYLCATSRDRVDTDTQYFGPGTRLTVL.

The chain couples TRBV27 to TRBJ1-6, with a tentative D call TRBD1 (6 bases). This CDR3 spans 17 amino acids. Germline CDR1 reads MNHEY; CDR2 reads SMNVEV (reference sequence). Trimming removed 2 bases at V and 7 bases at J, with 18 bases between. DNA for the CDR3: TGTGCCAGCAGTTTACAGGGGCGGGGGTATGGAAATTCACCCCTCCACTTT. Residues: CASSLQGRGYGNSPLHF.